The rows below give T cell receptor beta chains drawn from one sample of a study of early T cells in non-severe SARS-CoV-2 infection. TCRdb re-called the 5' RACE reads through MiXCR, storing one row per CDR3 protein. The sample carries about 29,000 distinct CDR3 sequences, 4.5% to 5% recorded once. Sequencing was carried out using whole blood. These receptors all come from an adult who was a healthcare worker with PCR-confirmed SARS-CoV-2 infection or an uninfected control (not recorded which). Each CDR3 is given with its conserved first and last residue. A D gene is named only where the DNA matches it firmly. Size is stated as once, few, many, or a class for an expanded clone.

D gene: TRBD1
CDR3 length: 13
clone size: many
J gene: TRBJ2-5
V gene: TRBV20-1
CDR3 DNA: TGCAGTGCCCCGGGACAGAACCAAGAGACCCAGTACTTC
CDR3 protein: CSAPGQNQETQYF

D gene: TRBD2
CDR3 length: 15
clone size: few
J gene: TRBJ2-7
V gene: TRBV29-1
CDR3 DNA: TGCAGCGTTGAAGGGACTAGCGGGAGGGAGTACGAGCAGTACTTC
CDR3 protein: CSVEGTSGREYEQYF

D gene: .
CDR3 length: 14
clone size: few
J gene: TRBJ2-5
V gene: TRBV3-1
CDR3 DNA: TGTGCCAGCAGACCCTGGGGGAAAACGGAGACCCAGTACTTC
CDR3 protein: CASRPWGKTETQYF

D gene: TRBD1
CDR3 length: 18
clone size: many
J gene: TRBJ1-3
V gene: TRBV7-2
CDR3 DNA: TGTGCCAGCAGCAGCCGGCGGGGGACAGGGGGCGCCGGAAACACCATATATTTT
CDR3 protein: CASSSRRGTGGAGNTIYF

D gene: .
CDR3 length: 16
clone size: many
J gene: TRBJ2-1
V gene: TRBV20-1
CDR3 DNA: TGCAGTGCTAGAGATTCGCGACAGATATCCTACAATGAGCAGTTCTTC
CDR3 protein: CSARDSRQISYNEQFF

D gene: TRBD2
CDR3 length: 14
clone size: few
J gene: TRBJ2-3
V gene: TRBV19
CDR3 DNA: TGTGCCAGTCGTAGCGGGAGGGGAACAGATACGCAGTATTTT
CDR3 protein: CASRSGRGTDTQYF

D gene: .
CDR3 length: 13
clone size: many
J gene: TRBJ2-7
V gene: TRBV20-1
CDR3 DNA: TGCAGTGCTAGAGAAGGTATAGTCTACGAGCAGTACTTC
CDR3 protein: CSAREGIVYEQYF

D gene: TRBD2
CDR3 length: 14
clone size: many
J gene: TRBJ2-7
V gene: TRBV20-1
CDR3 DNA: TGCAGTGCTAGAGGTTCGACTAGCGGCTACGAGCAGTACTTC
CDR3 protein: CSARGSTSGYEQYF

D gene: TRBD2
CDR3 length: 15
clone size: many
J gene: TRBJ2-1
V gene: TRBV20-1
CDR3 DNA: TGCAGTGCAGAACTAGCGGGAAGAGGATACAATGAGCAGTTCTTC
CDR3 protein: CSAELAGRGYNEQFF

D gene: TRBD2
CDR3 length: 13
clone size: many
J gene: TRBJ2-1
V gene: TRBV11-1
CDR3 DNA: TGTGCCAGCAGCTTAGGAACTAGCGGGATAGTTTTCTTC
CDR3 protein: CASSLGTSGIVFF

D gene: .
CDR3 length: 11
clone size: many
J gene: TRBJ2-7
V gene: TRBV7-2
CDR3 DNA: TGTGCCAGCAGCCCCTCCTACGAGCAGTACTTC
CDR3 protein: CASSPSYEQYF